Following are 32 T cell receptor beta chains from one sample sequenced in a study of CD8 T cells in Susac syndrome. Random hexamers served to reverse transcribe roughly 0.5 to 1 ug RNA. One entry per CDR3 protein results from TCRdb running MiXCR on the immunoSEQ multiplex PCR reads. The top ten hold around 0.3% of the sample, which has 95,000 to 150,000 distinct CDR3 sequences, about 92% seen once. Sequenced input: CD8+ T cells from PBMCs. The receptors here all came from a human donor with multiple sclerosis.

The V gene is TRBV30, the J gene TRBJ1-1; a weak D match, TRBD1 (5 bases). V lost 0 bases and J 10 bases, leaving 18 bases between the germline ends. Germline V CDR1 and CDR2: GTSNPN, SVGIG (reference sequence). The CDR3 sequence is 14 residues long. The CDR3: CAWSVHRDPPRAFF. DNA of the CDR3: TGTGCCTGGAGTGTACACCGGGACCCCCCCAGAGCTTTCTTT.

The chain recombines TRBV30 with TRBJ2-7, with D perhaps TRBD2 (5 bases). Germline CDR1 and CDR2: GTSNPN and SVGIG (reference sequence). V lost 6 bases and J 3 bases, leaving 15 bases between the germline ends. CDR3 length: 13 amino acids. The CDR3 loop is CACPKFGDYEQYV. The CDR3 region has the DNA TGTGCCTGTCCGAAGTTCGGGGACTACGAGCAGTACGTC.

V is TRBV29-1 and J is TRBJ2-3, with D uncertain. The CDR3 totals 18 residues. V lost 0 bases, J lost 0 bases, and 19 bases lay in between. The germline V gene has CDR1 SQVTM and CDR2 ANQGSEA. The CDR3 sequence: CSVEDRPFRVRSTDTQYF. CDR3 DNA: TGCAGCGTTGAAGATCGCCCTTTTCGGGTCAGGAGCACAGATACGCAGTATTTT.

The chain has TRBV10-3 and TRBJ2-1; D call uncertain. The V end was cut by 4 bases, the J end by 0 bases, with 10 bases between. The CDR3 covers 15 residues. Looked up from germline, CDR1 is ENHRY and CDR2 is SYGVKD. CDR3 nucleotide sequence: TGTGCCATCAGTGTTTCTGGGGACTCCTACAATGAGCAGTTCTTC. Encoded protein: CAISVSGDSYNEQFF.

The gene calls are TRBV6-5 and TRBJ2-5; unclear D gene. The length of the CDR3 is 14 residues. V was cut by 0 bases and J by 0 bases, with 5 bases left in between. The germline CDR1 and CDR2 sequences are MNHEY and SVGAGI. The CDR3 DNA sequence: TGTGCCAGCAGTTACTCGGGGTACCAAGAGACCCAGTACTTC. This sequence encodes CASSYSGYQETQYF.

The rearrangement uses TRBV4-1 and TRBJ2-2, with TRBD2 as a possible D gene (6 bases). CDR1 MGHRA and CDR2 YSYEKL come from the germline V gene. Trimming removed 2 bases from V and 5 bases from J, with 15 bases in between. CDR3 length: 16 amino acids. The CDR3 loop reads CASSQHLQGGTGELFF. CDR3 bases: TGCGCCAGCAGCCAACACCTCCAGGGAGGAACCGGGGAGCTGTTTTTT.

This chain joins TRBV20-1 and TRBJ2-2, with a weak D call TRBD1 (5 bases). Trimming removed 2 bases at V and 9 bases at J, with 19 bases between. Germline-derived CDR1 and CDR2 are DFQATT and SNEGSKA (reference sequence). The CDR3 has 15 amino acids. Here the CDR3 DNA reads TGCAGTGCTAGACCCGACAGCCGACGCCACCGGGAGCTGTTTTTT. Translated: CSARPDSRRHRELFF.

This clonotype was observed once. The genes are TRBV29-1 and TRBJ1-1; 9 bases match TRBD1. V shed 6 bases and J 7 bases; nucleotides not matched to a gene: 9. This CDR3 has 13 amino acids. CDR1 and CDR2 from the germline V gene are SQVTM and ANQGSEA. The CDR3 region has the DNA TGCAGCGTCGACATGGGACAGGGAAATGAAGCTTTCTTT. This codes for CSVDMGQGNEAFF. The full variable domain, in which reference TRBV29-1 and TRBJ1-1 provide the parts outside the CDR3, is SAVISQKPSRDICQRGTSLTIQCQVDSQVTMMFWYRQQPGQSLTLIATANQGSEATYESGFVIDKFPISRPNLTFSTLTVSNMSPEDSSIYLCSVDMGQGNEAFFGQGTRLTVV.

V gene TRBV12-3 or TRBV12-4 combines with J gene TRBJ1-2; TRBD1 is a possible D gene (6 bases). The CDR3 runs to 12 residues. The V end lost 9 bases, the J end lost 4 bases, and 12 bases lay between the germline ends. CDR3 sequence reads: CASKQGGYGYTF. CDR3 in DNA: TGTGCCAGTAAACAGGGTGGCTATGGCTACACCTTC.

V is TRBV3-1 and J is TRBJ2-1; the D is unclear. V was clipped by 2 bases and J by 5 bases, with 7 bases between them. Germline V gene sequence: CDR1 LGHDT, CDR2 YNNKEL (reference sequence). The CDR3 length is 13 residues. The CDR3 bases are TGTGCCAGCAGCCAAAAGCGAAACAATGAGCAGTTCTTC. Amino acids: CASSQKRNNEQFF.

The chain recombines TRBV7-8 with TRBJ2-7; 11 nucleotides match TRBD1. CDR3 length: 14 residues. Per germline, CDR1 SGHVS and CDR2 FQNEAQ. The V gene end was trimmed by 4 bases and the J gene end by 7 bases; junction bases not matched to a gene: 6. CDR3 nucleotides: TGTGCCAGCAGCTGGGGACAGGGGGTAATGGAGCAGTACTTC. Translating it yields CASSWGQGVMEQYF.

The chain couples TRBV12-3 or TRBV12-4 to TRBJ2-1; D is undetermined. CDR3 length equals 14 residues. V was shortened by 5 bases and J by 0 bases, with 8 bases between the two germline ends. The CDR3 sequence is CASSPYSSYNEQFF. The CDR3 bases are TGTGCCAGCAGTCCATACAGCTCCTACAATGAGCAGTTCTTC.

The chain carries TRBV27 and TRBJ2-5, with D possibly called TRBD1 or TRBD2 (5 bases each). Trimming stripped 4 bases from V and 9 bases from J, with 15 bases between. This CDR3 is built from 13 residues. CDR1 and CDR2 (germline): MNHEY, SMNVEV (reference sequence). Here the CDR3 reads CASSSPPSGPQYF. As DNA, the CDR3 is TGTGCCAGCAGTTCTCCCCCTTCGGGACCCCAGTACTTC.

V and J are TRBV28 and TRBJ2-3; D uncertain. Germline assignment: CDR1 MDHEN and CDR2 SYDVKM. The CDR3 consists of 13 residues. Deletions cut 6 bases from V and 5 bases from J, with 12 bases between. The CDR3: CASSLIPGDTQYF. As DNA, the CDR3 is TGTGCCAGCAGCCTCATACCGGGAGATACGCAGTATTTT.

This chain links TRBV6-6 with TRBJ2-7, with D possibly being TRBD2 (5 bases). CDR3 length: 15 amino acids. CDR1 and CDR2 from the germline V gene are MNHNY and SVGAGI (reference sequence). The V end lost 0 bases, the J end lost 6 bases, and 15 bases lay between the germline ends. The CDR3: CASSYSSPGSGEQYV. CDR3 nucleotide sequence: TGTGCCAGCAGTTACTCGAGCCCGGGGTCCGGCGAGCAGTACGTC.

The CDR3: CASQPGVAGHTDTQYF. In nucleotides, the CDR3 is TGCGCCAGCCAGCCCGGGGTAGCGGGCCACACAGATACGCAGTATTTT. V and J are TRBV5-1 and TRBJ2-3; 7 positions match TRBD2. CDR1 and CDR2 from the germline V gene are SGHRS and YFSETQ. Trimming took 7 bases from V and 2 from J; bases not matched to a gene: 13. This CDR3 spans 16 amino acids.

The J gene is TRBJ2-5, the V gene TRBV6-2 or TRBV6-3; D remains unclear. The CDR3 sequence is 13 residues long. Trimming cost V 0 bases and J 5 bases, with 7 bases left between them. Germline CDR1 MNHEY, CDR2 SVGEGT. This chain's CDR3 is CASSYSRPETQYF. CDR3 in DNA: TGTGCCAGCAGTTACTCGAGGCCGGAGACCCAGTACTTC.

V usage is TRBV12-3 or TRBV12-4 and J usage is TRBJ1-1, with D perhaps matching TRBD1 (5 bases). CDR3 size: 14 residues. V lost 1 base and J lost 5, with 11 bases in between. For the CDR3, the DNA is TGTGCCAGCAGTTTAGGCAGGGAATTAACTGAAGCTTTCTTT. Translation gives CASSLGRELTEAFF.

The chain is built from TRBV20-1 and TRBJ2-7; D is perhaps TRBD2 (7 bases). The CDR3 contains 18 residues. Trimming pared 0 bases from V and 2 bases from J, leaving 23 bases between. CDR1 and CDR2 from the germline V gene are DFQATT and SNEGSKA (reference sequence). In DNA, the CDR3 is TGCAGTGCTAGAGATGTAGGTCGGGGGGACAACCGAACCTACGAGCAGTACGTC. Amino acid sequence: CSARDVGRGDNRTYEQYV.

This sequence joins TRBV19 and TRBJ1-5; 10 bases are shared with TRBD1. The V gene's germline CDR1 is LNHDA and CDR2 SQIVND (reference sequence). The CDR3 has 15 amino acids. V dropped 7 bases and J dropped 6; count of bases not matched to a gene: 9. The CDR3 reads CASNPTGGWGQPQHF. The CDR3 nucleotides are TGTGCCAGTAATCCGACAGGGGGCTGGGGTCAGCCCCAGCATTTT.

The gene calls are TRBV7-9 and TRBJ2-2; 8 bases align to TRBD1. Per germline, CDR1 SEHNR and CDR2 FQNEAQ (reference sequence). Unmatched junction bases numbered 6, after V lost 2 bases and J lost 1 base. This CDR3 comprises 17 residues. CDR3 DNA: TGTGCCAGCAGCTTACGGACCGGGACAGGGAACACCGGGGAGCTGTTTTTT. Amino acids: CASSLRTGTGNTGELFF.

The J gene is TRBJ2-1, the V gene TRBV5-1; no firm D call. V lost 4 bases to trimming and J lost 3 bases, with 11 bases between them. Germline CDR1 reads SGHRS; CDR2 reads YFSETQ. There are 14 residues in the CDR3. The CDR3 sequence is CASSQEPGYNEQFF. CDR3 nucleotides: TGCGCCAGCAGCCAAGAGCCCGGCTACAATGAGCAGTTCTTC.

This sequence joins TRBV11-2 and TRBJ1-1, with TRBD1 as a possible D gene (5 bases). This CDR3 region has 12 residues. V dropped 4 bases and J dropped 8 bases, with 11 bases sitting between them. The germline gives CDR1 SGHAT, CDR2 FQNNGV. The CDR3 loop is CASSSGHREAFF. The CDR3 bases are TGTGCCAGCAGCTCGGGGCACAGAGAAGCTTTCTTT.

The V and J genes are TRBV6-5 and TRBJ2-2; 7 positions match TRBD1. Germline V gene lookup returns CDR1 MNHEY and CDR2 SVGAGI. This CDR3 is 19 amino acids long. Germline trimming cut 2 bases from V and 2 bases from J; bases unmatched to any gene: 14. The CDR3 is CASSYTRLRTGDNTGELFF. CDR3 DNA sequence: TGTGCCAGCAGTTACACTAGACTTCGGACAGGTGATAACACCGGGGAGCTGTTTTTT.

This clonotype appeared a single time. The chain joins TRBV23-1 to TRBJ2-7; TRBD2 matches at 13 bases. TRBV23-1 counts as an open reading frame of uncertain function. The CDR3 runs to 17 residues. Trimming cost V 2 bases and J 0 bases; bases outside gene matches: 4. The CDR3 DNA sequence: TGCGCCAGCAGTCAACGGACTAGCGGGAGCCTCTCCTACGAGCAGTACGTC. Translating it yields CASSQRTSGSLSYEQYV.

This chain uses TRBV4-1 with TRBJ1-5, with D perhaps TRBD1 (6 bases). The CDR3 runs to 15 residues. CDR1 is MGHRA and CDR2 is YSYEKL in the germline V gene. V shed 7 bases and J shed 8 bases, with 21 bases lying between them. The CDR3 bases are TGCGCCAGCAATCCGTTGTACGGGGGCCTGGAGCCCCAGCATTTT. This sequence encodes CASNPLYGGLEPQHF.

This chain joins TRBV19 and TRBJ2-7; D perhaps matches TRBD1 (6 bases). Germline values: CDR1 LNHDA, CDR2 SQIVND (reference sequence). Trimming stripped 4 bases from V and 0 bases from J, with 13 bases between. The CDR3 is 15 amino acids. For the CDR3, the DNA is TGTGCCAGTAGTACCCCTGGACAGTCCTCCTACGAGCAGTACGTC. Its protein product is CASSTPGQSSYEQYV.

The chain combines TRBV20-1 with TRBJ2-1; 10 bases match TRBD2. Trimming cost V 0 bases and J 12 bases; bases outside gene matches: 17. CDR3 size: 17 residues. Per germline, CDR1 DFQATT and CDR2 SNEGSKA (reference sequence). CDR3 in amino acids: CSARDLSSGGPPWVQFF. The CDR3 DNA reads TGCAGTGCTAGAGACCTCTCTAGCGGGGGCCCACCTTGGGTGCAGTTCTTC.

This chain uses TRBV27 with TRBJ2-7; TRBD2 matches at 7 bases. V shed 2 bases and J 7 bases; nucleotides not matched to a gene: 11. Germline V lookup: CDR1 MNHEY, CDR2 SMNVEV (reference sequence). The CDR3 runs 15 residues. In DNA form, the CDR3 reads TGTGCCAGCAGTTTAGGGGCTAGCGGATTAAAGGAGCAGTACTTC. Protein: CASSLGASGLKEQYF.

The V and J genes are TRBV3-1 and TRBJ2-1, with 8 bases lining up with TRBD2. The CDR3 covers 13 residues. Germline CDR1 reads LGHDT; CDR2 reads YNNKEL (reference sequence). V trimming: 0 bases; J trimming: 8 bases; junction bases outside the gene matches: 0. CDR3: CASSQDGRDEQFF. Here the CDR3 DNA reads TGTGCCAGCAGCCAAGACGGGAGGGATGAGCAGTTCTTC.

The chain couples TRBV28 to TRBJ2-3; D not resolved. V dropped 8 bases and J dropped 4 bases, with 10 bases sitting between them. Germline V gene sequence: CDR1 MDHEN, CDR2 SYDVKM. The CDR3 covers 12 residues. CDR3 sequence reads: CASGIGADTQYF. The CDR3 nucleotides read TGTGCCAGCGGAATAGGTGCAGATACGCAGTATTTT.

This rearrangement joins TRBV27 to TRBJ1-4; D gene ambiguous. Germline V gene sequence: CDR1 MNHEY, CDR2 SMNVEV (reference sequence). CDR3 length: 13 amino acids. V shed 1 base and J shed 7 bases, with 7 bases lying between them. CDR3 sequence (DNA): TGTGCCAGCAGTTTATTGACGGCTGAAAAACTGTTTTTT. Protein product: CASSLLTAEKLFF.